The 30 T cell receptor beta chains in this list originate from one sample, sequenced in a study of OX40 agonist ivuxolimab in advanced cancers. Clones were read by immunoSEQ multiplex PCR, and TCRdb kept only the in-frame ones, dropping some. In the table there are approximately 100,000 clones, less than 95% of which are singletons. The input for sequencing was CD4+ or CD8+ T cells sorted from blood, taken in a trial of the OX40 agonist ivuxolimab. Receptors were obtained from an adult with an advanced solid tumor such as melanoma, head and neck, liver or kidney cancer.

The chain employs TRBV9 and TRBJ2-7; 7 bases agree with TRBD2. This CDR3 region has 14 residues. The V gene's germline CDR1 is SGDLS and CDR2 YYNGEE. The junction had 4 bases not matched to a gene; V was cut back by 0 bases and J by 4 bases. The DNA of the CDR3 is TGTGCCAGCAGCGTAGGAGGGGAGGGATACGAGCAGTACTTC. Encoded protein: CASSVGGEGYEQYF.

The chain has TRBV28 and TRBJ2-4, with 7 positions matching TRBD1. Germline V gives CDR1 MDHEN, CDR2 SYDVKM. The V gene end was trimmed by 3 bases and the J gene end by 0 bases; junction bases not matched to a gene: 20. The CDR3 is 21 amino acids. The CDR3 spells CASSFKNLGPGTEIAKNIQYF. In DNA form, the CDR3 reads TGTGCCAGCAGTTTTAAAAATTTAGGACCCGGGACAGAAATAGCCAAAAACATTCAGTACTTC.

The chain carries TRBV19 and TRBJ1-2; 10 bases map to TRBD1. This CDR3 spans 14 amino acids. The germline V gene encodes CDR1 LNHDA and CDR2 SQIVND (reference sequence). Losses at the gene ends were 5 bases for V and 7 bases for J; bases not matched to a gene: 7. The CDR3 is CASSLRQGAGGYTF. Here the CDR3 DNA reads TGTGCCAGTAGTTTGCGACAGGGGGCGGGTGGCTACACCTTC.

The chain is built from TRBV11-2 and TRBJ1-2; 9 bases fit TRBD1. The trim removed 5 bases at V and 4 bases at J, leaving 20 bases unmatched. Per the germline V gene, CDR1 is SGHAT and CDR2 is FQNNGV. The CDR3 length is 19 residues. CDR3 in amino acids: CASSLPRSPGQGWVYGYTF. For the CDR3, the DNA is TGTGCCAGCAGCCTCCCCAGATCACCGGGACAGGGCTGGGTCTATGGCTACACCTTC.

The chain combines TRBV21-1 with TRBJ1-2. TRBV21-1 is marked as a pseudogene. The CDR3 spans 13 residues. CDR3 sequence reads: CASTLGRDYGYTF. CDR3 DNA sequence: TGTGCCAGCACCCTGGGGAGAGACTATGGCTACACCTTC.

The chain couples TRBV15 to TRBJ2-1; the match to TRBD1 covers 8 bases. The CDR3 length is 14 residues. CDR1 is LNHNV, CDR2 YYDKDF, per germline (reference sequence). The trim removed 3 bases at V and 9 bases at J, leaving 7 bases unmatched. CDR3 DNA: TGTGCCACCAGCAGGATACAACAGGGGGTTGAGCAGTTCTTC. It yields the protein CATSRIQQGVEQFF.

The gene calls are TRBV5-1 and TRBJ2-7, with TRBD1 matching over 7 bases. V gave up 3 bases and J gave up 9 bases; unmatched junction bases: 15. Germline lookup yields CDR1 SGHRS and CDR2 YFSETQ. The CDR3 covers 15 residues. DNA of the CDR3: TGCGCCAGCAGCTCCCCCGGGACAGATGCTACGATGCAGTACTTC. This sequence encodes CASSSPGTDATMQYF.

The V and J genes are TRBV19 and TRBJ2-1, with D uncertain. The germline gives CDR1 LNHDA, CDR2 SQIVND (reference sequence). With 1 base removed from V and 3 bases from J, the gap between germline ends came to 10 bases. CDR3 size: 15 residues. Here the CDR3 DNA reads TGTGCCAGTAGTATAGTCGCTAAAGTCTACAATGAGCAGTTCTTC. Translation: CASSIVAKVYNEQFF.

The chain recombines TRBV5-1 with TRBJ2-3, with D hard to call. In germline, CDR1 is SGHRS, CDR2 YFSETQ. V was trimmed by 4 bases and J by 7 bases, leaving 19 bases between them. The CDR3 consists of 15 residues. CDR3 nucleotide sequence: TGCGCCAGCAGCCTCATGTCCCTGACTGAAAATACGCAGTATTTT. The encoded protein is CASSLMSLTENTQYF. The whole variable domain, filled in from reference TRBV5-1 and TRBJ2-3, reads KAGVTQTPRYLIKTRGQQVTLSCSPISGHRSVSWYQQTPGQGLQFLFEYFSETQRNKGNFPGRFSGRQFSNSRSEMNVSTLELGDSALYLCASSLMSLTENTQYFGPGTRLTVL.

This clone has just a few counts. The chain links TRBV5-4 to TRBJ2-1; D possibly corresponds to TRBD2 (5 bases). With 2 bases removed from V and 1 base from J, the gap between germline ends came to 13 bases. CDR3 length: 16 amino acids. The germline gives CDR1 SGHNT, CDR2 YYREEE (reference sequence). The CDR3 sequence: CASSFPDQRSYNEQFF. CDR3 bases: TGTGCCAGCAGCTTCCCTGACCAGCGGTCCTACAATGAGCAGTTCTTC.

This rearrangement joins TRBV5-8 to TRBJ2-1; 7 bases align to TRBD2. CDR3 length: 17 amino acids. Trimming at V came to 3 bases and at J to 4 bases, leaving 13 bases not matched to a gene. Looked up from germline, CDR1 is SGHTS and CDR2 is YDEGEE. CDR3 DNA: TGTGCCAGCAGCTGGGTGCCGGGCGGGAGTAGTTACAATGAGCAGTTCTTC. It translates to CASSWVPGGSSYNEQFF. Variable domain in full (rest from reference TRBV5-8 and TRBJ2-1): EAGVTQSPTHLIKTRGQQATLRCSPISGHTSVYWYQQALGLGLQFLLWYDEGEERNRGNFPPRFSGRQFPNYSSELNVNALELEDSALYLCASSWVPGGSSYNEQFFGPGTRLTVL.

The chain links TRBV30 to TRBJ2-5; 11 nucleotides agree with TRBD2. Germline CDR1 reads GTSNPN; CDR2 reads SVGIG (reference sequence). This CDR3 comprises 16 residues. The V and J ends lost 0 bases and 2 bases, in that order; junction bases with no gene match: 5. CDR3 loop: CAWSVNLAGGQETQYF. Written as DNA, the CDR3 is TGTGCCTGGAGTGTAAATCTAGCGGGAGGTCAAGAGACCCAGTACTTC.

The rearrangement uses TRBV5-6 and TRBJ1-4; TRBD1 matches 7 bases. CDR1 is SGHDT, CDR2 YYEEEE, per germline. CDR3 size: 16 residues. The junction had 12 bases not matched to a gene; V was cut back by 4 bases and J by 6 bases. In DNA, the CDR3 is TGTGCCAGCAGCGATAATCGACAGGGTTCCTATGAAAAACTGTTTTTT. Translation gives CASSDNRQGSYEKLFF.

CDR3 DNA sequence: TGCGCCAGCAGCCGCACAGGGCTGATTAGCACAGATACGCAGTATTTT. Translation: CASSRTGLISTDTQYF. This chain uses TRBV5-1 with TRBJ2-3; tentative D call: TRBD1 (6 bases). The CDR3 runs to 16 residues. The germline V and J ends were trimmed by 4 bases and 0 bases, with 15 bases remaining between them. Per germline, CDR1 SGHRS and CDR2 YFSETQ.

This clone has just one count. This chain links TRBV2 with TRBJ2-3; 9 positions agree with TRBD2. The ends lost 6 bases at V and 3 bases at J; junction bases unmatched: 7. The germline CDR1 and CDR2 sequences are SNHLY and FYNNEI. CDR3 size: 15 residues. The CDR3 reads CASRASGRTTDTQYF. The CDR3 region has the DNA TGTGCCAGCAGAGCGAGCGGGAGGACGACAGATACGCAGTATTTT.

The J gene is TRBJ1-1, the V gene TRBV11-2; 8 nucleotides line up with TRBD1. The CDR3 contains 14 residues. With V trimmed by 2 bases and J by 1 base, 0 bases remained unmatched. Germline values: CDR1 SGHAT, CDR2 FQNNGV. This CDR3 is CASSLQGANTEAFF. The CDR3 bases are TGTGCCAGCAGCTTACAGGGGGCGAACACTGAAGCTTTCTTT.

This clone has just one count. The rearrangement uses TRBV11-2 and TRBJ2-5, with TRBD1 matching over 8 bases. Germline CDR1 SGHAT, CDR2 FQNNGV. The CDR3 sequence is 16 residues long. V lost 0 bases, J lost 5 bases, and 8 bases stayed unmatched. CDR3 bases: TGTGCCAGCAGCTTAGATTTTTCAGGGGGCGGGGAGACCCAGTACTTC. It encodes CASSLDFSGGGETQYF.

The chain joins TRBV7-2 to TRBJ2-7; D uncertain. V was clipped by 2 bases and J by 0 bases, with 8 bases between them. This CDR3 is built from 14 residues. Germline V CDR1 and CDR2: SGHTA, FQGNSA. This CDR3 reads CASSLLSNSYEQYF. CDR3 nucleotides: TGTGCCAGCAGCTTACTTAGCAACTCCTACGAGCAGTACTTC.

CDR3 sequence (DNA): TGTGCCAGCAAAAAACTCGAGGAAAAAGAGGAAAAACTGTTTTTT. Translated, it gives CASKKLEEKEEKLFF. The chain is built from TRBV21-1 and TRBJ1-4. TRBV21-1 is termed a pseudogene. The CDR3 loop spans 15 amino acids.

The chain's CDR3 is CASSYYGNSYEQYF. In DNA, the CDR3 is TGTGCCAGCAGCTATTATGGGAATTCCTACGAGCAGTACTTC. This chain uses TRBV9 with TRBJ2-7; D ambiguous. CDR1 SGDLS and CDR2 YYNGEE come from the germline V gene. V shed 4 bases and J shed 1 base, with 12 bases lying between them. The CDR3 consists of 14 residues.

The chain carries TRBV28 and TRBJ1-3, with D hard to call. The V end was cut by 5 bases, the J end by 4 bases, with 15 bases between. The CDR3 has 15 amino acids. Germline lookup yields CDR1 MDHEN and CDR2 SYDVKM. CDR3 sequence reads: CASSPPGPAGNTIYF. CDR3 bases: TGTGCCAGCAGTCCCCCCGGACCGGCGGGAAACACCATATATTTT.

This clone has only a few counts. The genes are TRBV7-9 and TRBJ1-2, with D uncertain. Trimming cost V 3 bases and J 8 bases, with 10 bases left between them. The germline V gene encodes CDR1 SEHNR and CDR2 FQNEAQ (reference sequence). The CDR3 totals 12 residues. The CDR3 sequence: CASSFPVGGYTF. CDR3 sequence (DNA): TGTGCCAGCAGCTTCCCCGTTGGGGGCTACACCTTC.

This clone was seen only a few times. The chain uses TRBV4-1 and TRBJ2-1; 13 bases match TRBD2. This CDR3 has 17 amino acids. V dropped 4 bases and J dropped 9; count of bases not matched to a gene: 12. The germline V gene encodes CDR1 MGHRA and CDR2 YSYEKL. The DNA for the CDR3 is TGCGCCAGCAGCCCACTGAGGACTAGCGGGAGTAAGGTTGAGCAGTTCTTC. Protein sequence: CASSPLRTSGSKVEQFF.

This clone was detected once. The rearrangement joins TRBV7-8 to TRBJ2-7; TRBD1 agrees at 12 bases. The length of the CDR3 is 15 residues. V dropped 1 base and J dropped 9; count of bases not matched to a gene: 7. From germline, CDR1 is SGHVS and CDR2 FQNEAQ. The CDR3 nucleotides are TGTGCCAGCAGCTTAGGGGACAGGGGGCGTAGCGGGCAGTACTTC. Protein: CASSLGDRGRSGQYF.

This clone has more than one count but fewer than ten. This rearrangement joins TRBV4-3 to TRBJ1-1; D perhaps matches TRBD1 (5 bases). Trimming left V 1 base short and J 3 bases short, with 6 bases between. From germline, CDR1 is LGHNA and CDR2 YSLEER. CDR3 length equals 13 residues. CDR3 amino acids: CASSQVRDTEAFF. CDR3 bases: TGCGCCAGCAGCCAAGTCAGGGACACTGAAGCTTTCTTT.

This chain links TRBV19 with TRBJ2-2; TRBD1 agrees at 7 bases. Germline loops: CDR1 LNHDA, CDR2 SQIVND (reference sequence). Unmatched junction bases numbered 2, after V lost 7 bases and J lost 0 bases. The CDR3 totals 14 residues. The CDR3 spells CASIGTANTGELFF. CDR3 coding DNA: TGTGCCAGTATTGGGACAGCGAACACCGGGGAGCTGTTTTTT.

This clone came up once. The chain links TRBV4-2 to TRBJ2-1; 11 bases are shared with TRBD2. Germline V gene sequence: CDR1 LGHNA, CDR2 YNFKEQ. This CDR3 spans 16 amino acids. V gave up 2 bases and J gave up 2 bases; unmatched junction bases: 2. In DNA, the CDR3 is TGTGCCAGCAGCCAACAGGGACTAGCGGCCTACAATGAGCAGTTCTTC. Protein product: CASSQQGLAAYNEQFF.

This clone was seen more than once but under ten times. The chain uses TRBV25-1 and TRBJ2-4, with 13 bases lining up with TRBD2. CDR1 is MGHDK, CDR2 SYGVNS, per germline. This CDR3 contains 17 residues. With V trimmed by 11 bases and J by 2 bases, 12 bases remained unmatched. Written as DNA, the CDR3 is TGTGCCCGCCCTGGACTAGCGGGAGATGGGTCCAAAAACATTCAGTACTTC. Its protein product is CARPGLAGDGSKNIQYF.

This chain connects TRBV9 to TRBJ2-3; 10 nucleotides agree with TRBD2. Trimming cost V 3 bases and J 3 bases; bases outside gene matches: 16. This CDR3 has 19 amino acids. CDR1 and CDR2 (germline): SGDLS, YYNGEE. CDR3 protein: CASSALVIGAGGPTDTQYF. CDR3 in DNA: TGTGCCAGCAGCGCCCTGGTAATAGGAGCGGGAGGGCCTACAGATACGCAGTATTTT. Full variable domain (outside the CDR3, taken from reference TRBV9 and TRBJ2-3): DSGVTQTPKHLITATGQRVTLRCSPRSGDLSVYWYQQSLDQGLQFLIQYYNGEERAKGNILERFSAQQFPDLHSELNLSSLELGDSALYFCASSALVIGAGGPTDTQYFGPGTRLTVL.

This clone was counted a single time. CDR3 nucleotides: TGTGCCAGCAGCTTACCTGGCCCGGGGTACGAGCAGTACTTC. Its translation: CASSLPGPGYEQYF. This chain joins TRBV11-2 and TRBJ2-7, with D possibly matching TRBD2 (5 bases). This CDR3 is built from 14 residues. Trimming left V 2 bases short and J 4 bases short, with 12 bases between. Germline assignment: CDR1 SGHAT and CDR2 FQNNGV.